This note documents a single TCR beta chain sequence. The antigen remains unidentified. The data are from a study of cytomegalovirus exposure and HLA in healthy donors. Study-wide points: It was only CMV serostatus that was available as immune exposure information.

PCR primers comprised 60 Vbeta and 13 Jbeta primers. Only in-frame clones appear in the TCRdb table, and some are missing; sequencing was by immunoSEQ multiplex PCR. The repertoire has about 230,000 clones, 75% to 90% of them found once; the top ten carry roughly 1%. The sequence was collected from a woman younger than 35 in good health and CMV-seronegative. The sequenced sample consisted of PBMCs.

CDR3 region: CSATYGGLFF. In nucleotides, the CDR3 is TGCAGTGCTACCTACGGGGGGCTGTTTTTT. The V and J genes are TRBV20-1 and TRBJ1-4, with D possibly TRBD1 on 5 matching bases. V was pared by 4 bases and J by 14 bases, with 11 bases between. This CDR3 has 10 amino acids. Germline V gene lookup returns CDR1 DFQATT and CDR2 SNEGSKA (reference sequence).